The next 30 T cell receptor beta chains were all read from a single sample in a study of T cell changes during pregnancy in multiple sclerosis. Generated by immunoSEQ multiplex PCR, the TCRdb table keeps only in-frame clones and is missing some. The sample contains approximately 34,000 clones, approximately 90% of which appear only once. The starting material was CD8+ T cells from peripheral blood mononuclear cells, obtained in the first trimester of pregnancy. The receptors here all came from a female donor with multiple sclerosis, enrolled in a pregnancy study.

The chain links TRBV25-1 to TRBJ2-1; 9 nucleotides agree with TRBD2. The CDR3 sequence is 14 residues long. Unmatched junction bases numbered 1, after V lost 3 bases and J lost 4 bases. The germline gives CDR1 MGHDK, CDR2 SYGVNS. The CDR3 DNA sequence: TGTGCCAGCAGTGATAGCGGGGGTTACAATGAGCAGTTCTTC. Protein: CASSDSGGYNEQFF.

This chain joins TRBV6-4 and TRBJ2-1; 10 bases match TRBD1. After removal of 2 bases from V and 5 bases from J, the junction contained 3 bases not matched to a gene. Per germline, CDR1 MRHNA and CDR2 SNTAGT. The CDR3 is 15 amino acids. CDR3 amino acids: CASSDGQGENNEQFF. The CDR3 DNA follows: TGTGCCAGCAGTGACGGACAGGGGGAGAACAATGAGCAGTTCTTC.

The chain couples TRBV9 to TRBJ2-2, with TRBD2 matching over 9 bases. V was pared by 1 base and J by 0 bases, with 7 bases of the junction left unmatched. CDR3 length: 18 residues. In germline, CDR1 is SGDLS, CDR2 YYNGEE. The CDR3 spells CASSVSRLAATNTGELFF. DNA for the CDR3: TGTGCCAGCAGCGTATCGAGACTAGCGGCCACGAACACCGGGGAGCTGTTTTTT.

The V and J genes are TRBV19 and TRBJ2-1, with 7 bases lining up with TRBD2. The ends lost 9 bases at V and 7 bases at J; junction bases unmatched: 18. From germline, CDR1 is LNHDA and CDR2 SQIVND (reference sequence). This CDR3 region has 16 residues. The CDR3 spells CASGRSWAGALNEQFF. The CDR3 coding sequence is TGTGCCAGCGGGCGCAGTTGGGCGGGAGCCTTAAATGAGCAGTTCTTC.

The gene calls are TRBV5-1 and TRBJ1-1; possibly TRBD1 for D (6 bases). CDR1 and CDR2 (germline): SGHRS, YFSETQ. The CDR3 extends over 15 amino acids. Trimming took 4 bases from V and 3 from J, leaving 16 bases between them. For the CDR3, the DNA is TGCGCCAGCAGCGCGGGAGGGGGGCAGGACACTGAAGCTTTCTTT. It is translated as CASSAGGGQDTEAFF.

A word on this clone: One junction end disagrees with the germline gene, perhaps due to a read error. V and J are TRBV7-9 and TRBJ2-2, with D possibly TRBD2 on 5 matching bases. The CDR3 contains 15 residues. Germline lookup yields CDR1 SEHNR and CDR2 FQNEAQ (reference sequence). CDR3 protein: CASSLEWSRIGKLFF. CDR3 sequence (DNA): TGTGCCAGCAGCTTAGAATGGAGTAGGATCGGGAAGCTGTTTTTT.

This chain joins TRBV12-5 and TRBJ2-5; D unclear. With 7 bases removed from V and 2 bases from J, the gap between germline ends came to 5 bases. The CDR3 loop spans 11 amino acids. CDR1 is LGHNT, CDR2 FRNRAP, per germline. The CDR3 coding sequence is TGTGCTAGTGACTTACAAGAGACCCAGTACTTC. As protein: CASDLQETQYF.

The genes are TRBV28 and TRBJ2-1, with 8 bases matching TRBD1. V was pared by 4 bases and J by 9 bases, with 2 bases of the junction left unmatched. The CDR3 is made up of 12 amino acids. Germline values: CDR1 MDHEN, CDR2 SYDVKM. The CDR3 is CASSYDRGEQFF. The CDR3 DNA is TGTGCCAGCAGTTATGACAGGGGTGAGCAGTTCTTC.

This clone showed up just once. The rearrangement links TRBV6-6 to TRBJ2-7; TRBD2 is a possible D gene (6 bases). V dropped 7 bases and J dropped 6 bases, with 19 bases sitting between them. Germline CDR1 and CDR2: MNHNY and SVGAGI (reference sequence). This CDR3 is built from 14 residues. This CDR3 reads CASTPGTRYGEQYF. The CDR3 DNA reads as TGTGCCAGCACTCCCGGGACTCGCTACGGCGAGCAGTACTTC.

The rearrangement uses TRBV28 and TRBJ2-7; D remains unclear. V shed 6 bases and J shed 5 bases, with 8 bases lying between them. The CDR3 contains 11 residues. Germline CDR1 reads MDHEN; CDR2 reads SYDVKM. The CDR3 here is CASSDIHEQYF. The CDR3 DNA reads TGTGCCAGCAGCGACATCCACGAGCAGTACTTC. The variable domain in full, with the rest retrieved from reference TRBV28 and TRBJ2-7, is DVKVTQSSRYLVKRTGEKVFLECVQDMDHENMFWYRQDPGLGLRLIYFSYDVKMKEKGDIPEGYSVSREKKERFSLILESASTNQTSMYLCASSDIHEQYFGPGTRLTVT.

The chain is built from TRBV4-1 and TRBJ2-1; TRBD2 aligns across 9 bases. Germline values: CDR1 MGHRA, CDR2 YSYEKL. V dropped 4 bases and J dropped 5; count of bases not matched to a gene: 18. This CDR3 has 19 residues. CDR3 nucleotide sequence: TGCGCCAGCAGCCGAGTAGGTCCACCTTGGATAGCGGGAGACAATGAGCAGTTCTTC. Its translation is CASSRVGPPWIAGDNEQFF.

The chain joins TRBV27 to TRBJ2-2; D may be TRBD1 (6 bases). CDR1 is MNHEY, CDR2 SMNVEV, per germline (reference sequence). The CDR3 spans 13 residues. Trimming took off 1 base at V and 8 bases at J, with 8 bases between the two ends. CDR3 DNA sequence: TGTGCCAGCAGTTTATTGGGGGCAGGGGAGCTGTTTTTT. Translating it yields CASSLLGAGELFF.

This chain links TRBV7-2 with TRBJ2-1, with TRBD2 matching over 9 bases. V dropped 5 bases and J dropped 8; count of bases not matched to a gene: 13. The CDR3 contains 16 residues. Germline CDR1 is SGHTA and CDR2 is FQGNSA. CDR3 nucleotides: TGTGCCAGCAGCCCTTTAGCGGGAGAAGTGGGTTATGAGCAGTTCTTC. It yields the protein CASSPLAGEVGYEQFF.

The CDR3 DNA reads TGTGCCAGCAGCCAGACAAGGAAAAGCTACGAGCAGTACTTC. Translated: CASSQTRKSYEQYF. The V gene is TRBV6-5, the J gene TRBJ2-7, with D hard to call. The CDR3 sequence is 14 residues long. The germline CDR1 and CDR2 sequences are MNHEY and SVGAGI. Trimming shortened V by 6 bases and J by 3 bases, and 15 bases separated the two germline ends.

This chain connects TRBV29-1 to TRBJ2-1; 13 bases match TRBD2. From germline, CDR1 is SQVTM and CDR2 ANQGSEA. This CDR3 has 16 residues. With 4 bases clipped from V and 3 bases from J, the junction kept 6 bases outside the gene matches. The CDR3 DNA follows: TGCAGCGTTGCCCCCGGGACTAGCGGGATCTACAATGAGCAGTTCTTC. The encoded protein is CSVAPGTSGIYNEQFF.

This chain uses TRBV11-2 with TRBJ2-3, with TRBD2 matching over 8 bases. V shed 0 bases and J 2 bases; nucleotides not matched to a gene: 7. The germline CDR1 and CDR2 sequences are SGHAT and FQNNGV. This CDR3 is 17 amino acids long. The CDR3 region is CASSLDPGGRFTDTQYF. As DNA, the CDR3 is TGTGCCAGCAGCTTAGATCCCGGCGGGAGGTTCACAGATACGCAGTATTTT. The entire variable domain, with the rest obtained from reference TRBV11-2 and TRBJ2-3, is as follows: EAGVAQSPRYKIIEKRQSVAFWCNPISGHATLYWYQQILGQGPKLLIQFQNNGVVDDSQLPKDRFSAERLKGVDSTLKIQPAKLEDSAVYLCASSLDPGGRFTDTQYFGPGTRLTVL.

The chain links TRBV5-4 to TRBJ2-1, with D possibly TRBD2 on 7 matching bases. This CDR3 spans 14 amino acids. Germline CDR1 reads SGHNT; CDR2 reads YYREEE (reference sequence). Trimming stripped 0 bases from V and 7 bases from J, with 11 bases between. CDR3: CASSLVGGANEQFF. The DNA of the CDR3 is TGTGCCAGCAGCTTGGTGGGGGGGGCGAATGAGCAGTTCTTC.

This chain connects TRBV19 to TRBJ2-7, with D maybe TRBD1 (6 bases). Germline V gene sequence: CDR1 LNHDA, CDR2 SQIVND (reference sequence). The CDR3 is 13 residues long. The V end lost 3 bases, the J end lost 6 bases, and 12 bases lay between the germline ends. The CDR3 protein is CASSIDSRGEQYF. For the CDR3, the DNA is TGTGCCAGTAGTATCGACAGCAGGGGCGAGCAGTACTTC.

This chain uses TRBV2 with TRBJ2-2; maybe TRBD2 (6 bases). The CDR3 loop spans 15 amino acids. Germline loops: CDR1 SNHLY, CDR2 FYNNEI. The V gene lost 4 bases and the J gene lost 5 bases, with 14 bases spanning the gap. This chain's CDR3 is CASSVYFSGTGELFF. CDR3 in DNA: TGTGCCAGCAGTGTTTATTTTAGCGGAACCGGGGAGCTGTTTTTT.

This chain connects TRBV2 to TRBJ2-7; 9 bases map to TRBD1. The CDR3 loop spans 12 amino acids. Losses at the gene ends were 6 bases for V and 9 bases for J; bases not matched to a gene: 6. CDR1 and CDR2 (germline): SNHLY, FYNNEI. The CDR3 protein is CASRGDRDAQYF. CDR3 DNA: TGTGCCAGCAGGGGGGACAGGGATGCGCAGTACTTC. The whole variable domain, filled in from reference TRBV2 and TRBJ2-7, reads EPEVTQTPSHQVTQMGQEVILRCVPISNHLYFYWYRQILGQKVEFLVSFYNNEISEKSEIFDDQFSVERPDGSNFTLKIRSTKLEDSAMYFCASRGDRDAQYFGPGTRLTVT.

V is TRBV9 and J is TRBJ1-3, with unresolved D. The CDR3 is made up of 16 amino acids. Germline V lookup: CDR1 SGDLS, CDR2 YYNGEE. The V and J ends lost 0 bases and 6 bases respectively, with 16 bases between them. CDR3 nucleotides: TGTGCCAGCAGCGTAGGAGGGTACCCCCGGGAAAACACCATATATTTT. The encoded protein is CASSVGGYPRENTIYF.

The genes are TRBV7-2 and TRBJ2-2, with TRBD2 identical over 9 bases. The CDR3 totals 14 residues. V lost 3 bases, J lost 5 bases, and 1 base stayed unmatched. The V gene's germline CDR1 is SGHTA and CDR2 FQGNSA. The CDR3 spells CASSFGLATGELFF. The CDR3 DNA reads TGTGCCAGCAGCTTCGGACTAGCGACCGGGGAGCTGTTTTTT.

The chain has TRBV7-8 and TRBJ2-7, with TRBD2 matching 9 bases. V shed 1 base and J 3 bases; nucleotides not matched to a gene: 10. CDR3 size: 17 residues. Germline V gene data show CDR1 as SGHVS and CDR2 as FQNEAQ. CDR3 amino acids: CASSLVGRGGGRYEQYF. CDR3 sequence (DNA): TGTGCCAGCAGCTTAGTTGGGCGCGGGGGGGGCCGCTACGAGCAGTACTTC.

This clone was seen only once. The chain is built from TRBV5-4 and TRBJ1-2; the D gene is possibly TRBD1 (6 bases). The CDR3 has 15 residues. V dropped 4 bases and J dropped 8 bases, with 21 bases sitting between them. CDR1 is SGHNT, CDR2 YYREEE, per germline (reference sequence). This CDR3 reads CASSQLMDRIVGYTF. The CDR3 nucleotides are TGTGCCAGCAGCCAACTCATGGACAGAATAGTAGGCTACACCTTC.

The chain recombines TRBV13 with TRBJ1-1; 7 bases are shared with TRBD1. The ends lost 8 bases at V and 2 bases at J; junction bases unmatched: 17. Germline lookup yields CDR1 PRHDT and CDR2 FYEKMQ (reference sequence). This CDR3 has 17 residues. The CDR3 protein is CASATMLGGPINTEAFF. In DNA form, the CDR3 reads TGTGCCAGCGCAACCATGTTAGGGGGCCCCATAAACACTGAAGCTTTCTTT.

CDR3 DNA: TGCGCCAGCAGCCAAGAGTCGCTAGAAGGCGGCTTGAGTGATGAGCAGTTCTTC. Its protein is CASSQESLEGGLSDEQFF. The rearrangement links TRBV4-1 to TRBJ2-1; D gene ambiguous. Trimming shortened V by 0 bases and J by 8 bases, and 23 bases separated the two germline ends. Germline assignment: CDR1 MGHRA and CDR2 YSYEKL. The CDR3 totals 18 residues.

The chain recombines TRBV29-1 with TRBJ2-4; D is perhaps TRBD2 (7 bases). V lost 4 bases to trimming and J lost 7 bases, with 26 bases between them. Germline CDR1 SQVTM, CDR2 ANQGSEA. The CDR3 is made up of 17 amino acids. The CDR3 DNA reads TGCAGCGTTGCTTTCCCAAGGGGGGGAGCGCGAGGTAACATTCAGTACTTC. It encodes CSVAFPRGGARGNIQYF.

The chain combines TRBV28 with TRBJ2-3; 7 bases line up with TRBD2. The germline V gene encodes CDR1 MDHEN and CDR2 SYDVKM. V shed 6 bases and J 0 bases; nucleotides not matched to a gene: 6. The CDR3 covers 15 residues. The CDR3 sequence is CASRLRETSTDTQYF. CDR3 coding DNA: TGTGCCAGCAGGCTGCGGGAGACTAGCACAGATACGCAGTATTTT.

This chain uses TRBV10-3 with TRBJ1-2, with 8 bases lining up with TRBD1. Trimming at V came to 5 bases and at J to 3 bases, leaving 8 bases not matched to a gene. Germline V gene sequence: CDR1 ENHRY, CDR2 SYGVKD. This CDR3 spans 15 amino acids. Here the CDR3 reads CAISSTGGKDYGYTF. CDR3 coding DNA: TGTGCCATCAGTTCTACAGGGGGAAAGGACTATGGCTACACCTTC.

The chain joins TRBV2 to TRBJ2-1, with 8 bases matching TRBD2. This CDR3 contains 16 residues. Trimming cost V 7 bases and J 0 bases; bases outside gene matches: 8. Germline V CDR1 and CDR2: SNHLY, FYNNEI. The CDR3 region is CASKRGGTSSYNEQFF. In nucleotides, the CDR3 is TGTGCCAGCAAGCGCGGGGGGACGAGCTCCTACAATGAGCAGTTCTTC.